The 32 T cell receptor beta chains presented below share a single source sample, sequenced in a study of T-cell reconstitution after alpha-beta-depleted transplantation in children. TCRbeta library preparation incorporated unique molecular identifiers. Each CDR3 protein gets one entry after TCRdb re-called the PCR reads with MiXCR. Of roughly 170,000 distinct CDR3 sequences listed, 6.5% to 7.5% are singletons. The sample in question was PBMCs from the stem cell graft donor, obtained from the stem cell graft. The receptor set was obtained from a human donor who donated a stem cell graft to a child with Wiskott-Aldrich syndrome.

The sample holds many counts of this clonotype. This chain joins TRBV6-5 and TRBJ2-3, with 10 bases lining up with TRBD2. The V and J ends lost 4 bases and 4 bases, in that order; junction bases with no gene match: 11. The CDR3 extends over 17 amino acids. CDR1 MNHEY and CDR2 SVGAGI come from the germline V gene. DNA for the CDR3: TGTGCCAGCAGTTCAGCCACCCTAGCGGGAGACCCAGATACGCAGTATTTT. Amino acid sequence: CASSSATLAGDPDTQYF.

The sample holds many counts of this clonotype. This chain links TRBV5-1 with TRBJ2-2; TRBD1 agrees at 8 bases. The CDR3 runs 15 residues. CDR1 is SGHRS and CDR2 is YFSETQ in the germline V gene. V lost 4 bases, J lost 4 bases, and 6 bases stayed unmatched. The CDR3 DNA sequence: TGCGCCAGCAGCCTACAGGGGGAAGGCACCGGGGAGCTGTTTTTT. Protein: CASSLQGEGTGELFF.

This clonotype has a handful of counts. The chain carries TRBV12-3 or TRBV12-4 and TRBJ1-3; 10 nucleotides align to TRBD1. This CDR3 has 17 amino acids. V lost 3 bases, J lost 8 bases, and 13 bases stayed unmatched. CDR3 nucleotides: TGTGCCAGCAGTTTTGACCGGGACAGGGGCCCCTGGGACACCATATATTTT. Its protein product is CASSFDRDRGPWDTIYF.

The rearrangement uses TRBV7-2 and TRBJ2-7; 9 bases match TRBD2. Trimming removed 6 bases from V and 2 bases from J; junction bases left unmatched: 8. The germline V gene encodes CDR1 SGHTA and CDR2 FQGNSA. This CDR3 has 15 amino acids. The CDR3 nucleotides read TGTGCCAGCAGTCTAGGGGTAGCGGGAGCCTACGAGCAGTACTTC. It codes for CASSLGVAGAYEQYF.

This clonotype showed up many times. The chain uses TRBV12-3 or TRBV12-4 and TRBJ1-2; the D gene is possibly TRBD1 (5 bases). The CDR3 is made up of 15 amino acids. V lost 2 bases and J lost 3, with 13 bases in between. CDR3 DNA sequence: TGTGCCAGCAGTTTATCGCAGGGTGGTTACTATGGCTACACCTTC. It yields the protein CASSLSQGGYYGYTF.

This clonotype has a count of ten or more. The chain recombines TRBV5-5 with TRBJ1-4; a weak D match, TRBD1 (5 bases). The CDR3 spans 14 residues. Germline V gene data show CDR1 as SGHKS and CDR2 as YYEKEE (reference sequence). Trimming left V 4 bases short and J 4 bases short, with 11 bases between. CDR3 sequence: CASSPQGYNEKLFF. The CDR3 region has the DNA TGTGCCAGCAGCCCCCAGGGCTATAATGAAAAACTGTTTTTT.

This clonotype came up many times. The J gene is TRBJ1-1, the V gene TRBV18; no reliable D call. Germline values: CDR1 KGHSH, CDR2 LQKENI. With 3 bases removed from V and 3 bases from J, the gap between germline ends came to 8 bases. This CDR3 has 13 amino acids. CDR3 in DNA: TGTGCCAGCTCACCTTCCCGGGACACTGAAGCTTTCTTT. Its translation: CASSPSRDTEAFF.

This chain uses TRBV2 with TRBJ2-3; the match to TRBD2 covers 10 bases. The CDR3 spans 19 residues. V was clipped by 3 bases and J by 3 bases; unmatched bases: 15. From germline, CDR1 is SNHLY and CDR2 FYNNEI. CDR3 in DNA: TGTGCCAGCAGTGAGAATAGCGGGAGGAGGAGGTATAGTACAGATACGCAGTATTTT. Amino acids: CASSENSGRRRYSTDTQYF. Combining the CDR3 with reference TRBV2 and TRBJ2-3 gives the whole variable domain EPEVTQTPSHQVTQMGQEVILRCVPISNHLYFYWYRQILGQKVEFLVSFYNNEISEKSEIFDDQFSVERPDGSNFTLKIRSTKLEDSAMYFCASSENSGRRRYSTDTQYFGPGTRLTVL.

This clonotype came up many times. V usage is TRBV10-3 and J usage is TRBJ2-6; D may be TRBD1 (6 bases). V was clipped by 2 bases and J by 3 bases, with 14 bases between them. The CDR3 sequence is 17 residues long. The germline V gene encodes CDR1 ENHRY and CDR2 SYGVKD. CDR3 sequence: CAISEPDRHSGANVLTF. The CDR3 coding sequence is TGTGCCATCAGTGAGCCGGACAGACACAGTGGGGCCAACGTCCTGACTTTC.

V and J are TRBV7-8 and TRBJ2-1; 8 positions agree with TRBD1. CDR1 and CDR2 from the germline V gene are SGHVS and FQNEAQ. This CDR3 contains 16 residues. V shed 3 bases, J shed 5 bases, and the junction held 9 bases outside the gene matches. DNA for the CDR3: TGTGCCAGCAGCTTGTTCGACAGGGGAATGGACAATGAGCAGTTCTTC. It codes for CASSLFDRGMDNEQFF.

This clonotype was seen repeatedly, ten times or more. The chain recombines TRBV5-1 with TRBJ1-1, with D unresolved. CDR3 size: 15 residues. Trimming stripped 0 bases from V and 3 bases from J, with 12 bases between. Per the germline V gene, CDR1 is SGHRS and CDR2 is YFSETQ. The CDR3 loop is CASSLAWTGDTEAFF. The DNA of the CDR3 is TGCGCCAGCAGCTTGGCGTGGACCGGGGACACTGAAGCTTTCTTT.

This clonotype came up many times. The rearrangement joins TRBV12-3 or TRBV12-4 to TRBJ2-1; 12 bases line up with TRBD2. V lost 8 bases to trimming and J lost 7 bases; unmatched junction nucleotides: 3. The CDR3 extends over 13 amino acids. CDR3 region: CASASGRANEQFF. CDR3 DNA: TGTGCCAGCGCTAGCGGGAGGGCGAATGAGCAGTTCTTC.

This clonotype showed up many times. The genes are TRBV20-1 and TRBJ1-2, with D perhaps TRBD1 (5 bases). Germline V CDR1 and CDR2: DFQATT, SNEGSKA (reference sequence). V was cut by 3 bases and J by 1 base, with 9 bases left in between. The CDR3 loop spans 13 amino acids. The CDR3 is CSASWGINYGYTF. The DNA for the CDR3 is TGCAGTGCTAGTTGGGGGATTAACTATGGCTACACCTTC.

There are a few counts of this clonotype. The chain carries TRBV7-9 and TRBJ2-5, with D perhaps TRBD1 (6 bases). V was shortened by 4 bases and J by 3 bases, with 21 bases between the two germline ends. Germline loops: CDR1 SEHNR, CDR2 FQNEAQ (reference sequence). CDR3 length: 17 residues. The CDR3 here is CASSSGPIRDTKETQYF. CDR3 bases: TGTGCCAGCAGCTCCGGACCGATCCGGGACACTAAAGAGACCCAGTACTTC.

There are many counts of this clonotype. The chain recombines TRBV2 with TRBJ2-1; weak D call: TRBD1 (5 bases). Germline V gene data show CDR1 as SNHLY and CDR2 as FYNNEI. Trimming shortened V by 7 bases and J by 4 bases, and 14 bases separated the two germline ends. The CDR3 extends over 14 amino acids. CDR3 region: CASTQDKTYNEQFF. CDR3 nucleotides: TGTGCCAGCACCCAGGACAAGACGTACAATGAGCAGTTCTTC. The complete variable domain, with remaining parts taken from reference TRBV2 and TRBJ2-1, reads EPEVTQTPSHQVTQMGQEVILRCVPISNHLYFYWYRQILGQKVEFLVSFYNNEISEKSEIFDDQFSVERPDGSNFTLKIRSTKLEDSAMYFCASTQDKTYNEQFFGPGTRLTVL.

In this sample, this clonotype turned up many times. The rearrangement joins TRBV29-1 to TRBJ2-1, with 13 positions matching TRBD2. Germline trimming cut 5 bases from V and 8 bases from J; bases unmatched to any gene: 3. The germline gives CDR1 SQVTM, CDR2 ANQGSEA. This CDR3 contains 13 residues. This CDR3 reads CSVRLAGGHEQFF. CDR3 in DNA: TGCAGCGTTCGACTAGCGGGAGGTCATGAGCAGTTCTTC.

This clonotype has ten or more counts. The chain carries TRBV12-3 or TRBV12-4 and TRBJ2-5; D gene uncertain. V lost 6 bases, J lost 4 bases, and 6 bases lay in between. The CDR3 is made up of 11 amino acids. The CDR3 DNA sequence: TGTGCCAGCAGCCCTTTAGAGACCCAGTACTTC. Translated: CASSPLETQYF.

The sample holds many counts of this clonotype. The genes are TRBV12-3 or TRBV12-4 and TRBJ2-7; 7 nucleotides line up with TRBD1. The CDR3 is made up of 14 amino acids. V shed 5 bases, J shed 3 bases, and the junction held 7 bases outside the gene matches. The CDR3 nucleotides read TGTGCCAGCAGTCAAACAGGGGTTCGCTACGAGCAGTACTTC. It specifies CASSQTGVRYEQYF.

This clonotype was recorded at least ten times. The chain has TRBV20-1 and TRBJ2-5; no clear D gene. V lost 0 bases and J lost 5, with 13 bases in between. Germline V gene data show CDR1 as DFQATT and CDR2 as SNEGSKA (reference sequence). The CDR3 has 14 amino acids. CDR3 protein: CSARDRVRLETQYF. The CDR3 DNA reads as TGCAGTGCTAGAGATAGGGTCAGGCTTGAGACCCAGTACTTC.

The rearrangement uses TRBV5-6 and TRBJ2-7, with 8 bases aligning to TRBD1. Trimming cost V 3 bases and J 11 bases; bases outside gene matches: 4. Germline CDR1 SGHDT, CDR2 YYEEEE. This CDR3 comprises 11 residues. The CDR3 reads CASSWGQEEYF. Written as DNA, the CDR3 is TGTGCCAGCAGCTGGGGACAGGAGGAGTACTTC.

The CDR3 region has the DNA TGTGCCAGCAGCCCCCGGACAGGGTTAAGCGAGCAGTACTTC. This codes for CASSPRTGLSEQYF. This rearrangement joins TRBV7-6 to TRBJ2-7; 8 positions agree with TRBD1. V lost 5 bases, J lost 6 bases, and 9 bases stayed unmatched. This CDR3 spans 14 amino acids. Germline V gene sequence: CDR1 SGHVS, CDR2 FNYEAQ.

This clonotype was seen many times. CDR3 residues: CASTSKAGGAYNEQFF. The CDR3, as DNA: TGTGCCAGCACTTCTAAAGCGGGAGGCGCCTACAATGAGCAGTTCTTC. The chain carries TRBV18 and TRBJ2-1; TRBD2 aligns across 9 bases. Trimming took 8 bases from V and 2 from J; bases not matched to a gene: 10. The CDR3 consists of 16 residues. CDR1 is KGHSH, CDR2 LQKENI, per germline.

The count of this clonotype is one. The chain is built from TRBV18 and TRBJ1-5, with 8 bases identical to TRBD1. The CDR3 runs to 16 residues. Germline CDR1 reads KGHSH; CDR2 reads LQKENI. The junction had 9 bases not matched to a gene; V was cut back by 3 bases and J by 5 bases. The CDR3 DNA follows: TGTGCCAGCTCACCTAGACAGGGGCTGATAGATCAGCCCCAGCATTTT. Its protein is CASSPRQGLIDQPQHF.

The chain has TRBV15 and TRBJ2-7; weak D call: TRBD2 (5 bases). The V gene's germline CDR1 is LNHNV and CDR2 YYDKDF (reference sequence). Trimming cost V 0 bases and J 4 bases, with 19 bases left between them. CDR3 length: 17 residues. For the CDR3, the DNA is TGTGCCACCAGCAGAGAGGGAAGCAGTAACTGGGAGTACGAGCAGTACTTC. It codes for CATSREGSSNWEYEQYF. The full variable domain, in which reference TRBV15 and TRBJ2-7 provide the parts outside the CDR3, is DAMVIQNPRYQVTQFGKPVTLSCSQTLNHNVMYWYQQKSSQAPKLLFHYYDKDFNNEADTPDNFQSRRPNTSFCFLDIRSPGLGDTAMYLCATSREGSSNWEYEQYFGPGTRLTVT.

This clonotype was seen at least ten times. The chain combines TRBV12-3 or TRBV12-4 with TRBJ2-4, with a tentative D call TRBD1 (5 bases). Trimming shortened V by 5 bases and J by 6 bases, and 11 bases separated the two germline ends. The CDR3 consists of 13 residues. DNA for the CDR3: TGTGCCAGCAGTGAAAACCAGGGAAACATTCAGTACTTC. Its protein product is CASSENQGNIQYF.

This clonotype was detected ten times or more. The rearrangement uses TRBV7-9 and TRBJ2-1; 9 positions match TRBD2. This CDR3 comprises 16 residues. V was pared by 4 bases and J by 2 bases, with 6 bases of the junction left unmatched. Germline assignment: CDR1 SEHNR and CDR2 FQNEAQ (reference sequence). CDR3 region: CASSSGGGRAYNEQFF. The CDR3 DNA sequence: TGTGCCAGCAGCTCTGGCGGCGGGAGGGCCTACAATGAGCAGTTCTTC.

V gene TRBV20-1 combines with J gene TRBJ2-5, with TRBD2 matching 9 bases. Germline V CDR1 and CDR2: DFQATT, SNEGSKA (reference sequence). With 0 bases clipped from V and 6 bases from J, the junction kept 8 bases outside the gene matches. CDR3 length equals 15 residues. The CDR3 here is CSARDKPSGKKTQYF. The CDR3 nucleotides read TGCAGTGCTAGAGATAAGCCTAGCGGGAAAAAGACCCAGTACTTC.

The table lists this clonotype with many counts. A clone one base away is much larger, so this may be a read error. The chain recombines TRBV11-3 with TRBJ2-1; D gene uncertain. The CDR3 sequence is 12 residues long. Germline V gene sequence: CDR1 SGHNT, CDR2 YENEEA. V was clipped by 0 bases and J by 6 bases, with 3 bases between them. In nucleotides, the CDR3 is TGTGCCAGCAGCTTAGACACCAATGAGCAGTTCTTC. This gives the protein CASSLDTNEQFF.

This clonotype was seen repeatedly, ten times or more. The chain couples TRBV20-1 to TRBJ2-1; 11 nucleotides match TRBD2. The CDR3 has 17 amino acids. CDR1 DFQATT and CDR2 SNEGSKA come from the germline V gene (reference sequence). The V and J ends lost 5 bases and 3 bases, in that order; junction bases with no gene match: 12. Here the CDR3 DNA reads TGCAGTGCTTCGGTGACTAGCGGGAAGCTTAGCTACAATGAGCAGTTCTTC. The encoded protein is CSASVTSGKLSYNEQFF.

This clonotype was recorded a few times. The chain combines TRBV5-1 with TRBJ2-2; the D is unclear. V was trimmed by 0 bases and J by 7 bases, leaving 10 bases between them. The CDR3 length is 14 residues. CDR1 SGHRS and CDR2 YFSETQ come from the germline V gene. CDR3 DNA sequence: TGCGCCAGCAGCTTGGGGGCGCCCGGCGGGGAGCTGTTTTTT. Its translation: CASSLGAPGGELFF.

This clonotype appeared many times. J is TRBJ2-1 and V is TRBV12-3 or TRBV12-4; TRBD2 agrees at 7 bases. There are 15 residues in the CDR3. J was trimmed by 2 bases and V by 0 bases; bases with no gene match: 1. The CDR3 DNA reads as TGTGCCAGCAGTTTAGCGGGAGGGCCCTACAATGAGCAGTTCTTC. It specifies CASSLAGGPYNEQFF.

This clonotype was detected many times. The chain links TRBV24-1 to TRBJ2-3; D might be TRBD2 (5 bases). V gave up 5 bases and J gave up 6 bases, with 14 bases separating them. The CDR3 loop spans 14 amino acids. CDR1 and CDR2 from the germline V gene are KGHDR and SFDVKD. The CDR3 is CATSGYRGRDTQYF. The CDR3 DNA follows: TGTGCCACCAGTGGATACAGAGGGCGGGATACGCAGTATTTT.